The 2 T cell receptor beta chains below were found in one sample sequenced in a study of T cells in women clearing cervical HPV infection. Data came from immunoSEQ multiplex PCR; TCRdb stores just in-frame clones and leaves some out. Its table records 25,000 to 35,000 clones. Material: blood buffy coat. These receptors all stem from a woman aged 18-70 years with a cervical HPV16 infection that either progressed to CIN3+ or cleared (not recorded which).

On this clone: The CDR3 end lies 3 residues beyond the end of the read and is filled in from the germline J gene. J is TRBJ1-2 and V is TRBV18, with a weak D call TRBD1 (5 bases). The CDR3 length is 13 residues. From germline, CDR1 is KGHSH and CDR2 LQKENI. CDR3 amino acids: CASSPLGARGYTF. CDR3 bases read: TGTGCCAGCTCACCTCTTGGGGCGAGGGGC.

With regard to this clone: The read terminates 3 residues before the CDR3 end, so the remaining end is supplied by the germline J gene. V usage is TRBV18 and J usage is TRBJ1-1; TRBD1 might be the D (6 bases). Germline values: CDR1 KGHSH, CDR2 LQKENI. Trimming took 5 bases from V and 2 from J, leaving 33 bases between them. This CDR3 has 21 residues. The part of the CDR3 DNA that was read is TGTGCCAGCTCATTCCGACAGGAGCAGAACCCCTTATCACCGACAAACACTGAA. Its translation is CASSFRQEQNPLSPTNTE. The full CDR3 reads CASSFRQEQNPLSPTNTEAFF.